This entry concerns a single TCR beta chain. The antigen is undetermined. After removal of 0 bases from V and 3 bases from J, the junction contained 7 bases not matched to a gene. This CDR3 region has 16 residues. CDR1 is MGHDK and CDR2 is SYGVNS in the germline V gene. This specimen belongs to a study of CD4 T cells in relation to SARS-CoV-2 and coronaviruses. Study-wide background: Convalescent patients were under 10 males and 4 females; two were Hispanic.

Study outcomes and limitations: Pre-pandemic and post-infection samples never came from the same donor.

TCRdb keeps only in-frame clones here, not all; method: immunoSEQ multiplex PCR. The repertoire holds approximately 38,000 clones, roughly 88% seen once, with roughly a tenth in the top ten. Material for sequencing was memory CD4+ T cells from PBMCs. The chain recombines TRBV25-1 with TRBJ1-2, with TRBD1 matching over 7 bases. This TCR came from an adult with COVID-19. CDR3 amino acids: CASSEYGTAHDYGYTF. The DNA for the CDR3 is TGTGCCAGCAGTGAATACGGGACAGCCCATGACTATGGCTACACCTTC.